This record looks at one T cell receptor (beta chain) sequence and its context. What this receptor recognizes is not known. Per-base qualities were not stored, and no clone one base away is much larger. The CDR3 holds 13 amino acids from the cysteine to the phenylalanine. The sequence is cut down to CDR3 DNA, 39 bases in frame from base 1. V is shortened by 7 bases, J by 6 bases, and the region joining them spans 13 bases. Per the germline V gene (reference sequence), GTSNPN is the CDR1 and SVGIG is the CDR2. The sample belongs to a study of T cell responses to AZD1222 COVID-19 vaccine (dated by TCRdb to the early 2020s). In terms of the full investigation: TCR sequencing covered some 250 trial participants: roughly 200 given two doses of AZD1222 and about 26 given two doses of MenACWY control vaccine. Enrollment into the trials was organized by age into subgroups of 18-55, 56-69 and 70-plus years, and those subgroups contained about 150, 27 and 61 TCR-sequenced participants, respectively. Results the study describes overall, beyond this receptor: Reportedly, almost half of the unique spike-specific TCRs recognized epitopes lying outside the regions that are mutated in the B.1.351 and B.1.1.7 variants. Because no day 14 peak-response samples were available, the repertoires could be characterized only after the peak T cell response. Conclusions about previously exposed vaccinees were limited because only five to seven AZD1222 recipients were SARS-CoV-2 seropositive at baseline. In the small 56-69-year group, the increase in depth fell short of significance, most likely because of low power. After two AZD1222 doses, both the breadth and the depth of spike-specific TCRs were significantly higher than at day 0 and than in MenACWY recipients. The vaccine-associated CD4 TCRs covered the entire spike protein, and the dominant responses fell in regions 160-218 and 743-854. Participants were mostly white British and included more females than males, and it was suggested by the authors that clonal diversity may have been underestimated.

The CDR3 regions of human TCRbeta chains were analyzed by immunosequencing. On the study's bioinformatics: TCRs in the repertoires were compared against a reference library of SARS-CoV-2-specific TCRs that had been generated with the MIRA antigen-specificity platform. Breadth meant the fraction of unique TCRs that were SARS-CoV-2-associated, whereas depth meant the fraction of total T cells that were SARS-CoV-2-associated. Using the MIRA data, each spike-specific TCR was assigned both to the spike region to which the TCR was reactive and to a CD4 or CD8 class. Log10-transformed breadth and depth values were compared by one-way ANOVA with Sidak's multiple comparisons tests. TCRdb obtained this table from immuneACCESS and retained in-frame rearrangements with V and J assigned. These tables miss some clones; where compared with another copy, unresolved V genes account for less than half of the shortfall, and the remainder is unexplained. That table furnishes V, J and clone size, whereas the DNA furnished D and trimming. This sample has 120,000 or so clones in its table, and around 86% of those were observed once. The ten largest clones add up to around 3% of the sample.

Reading the label with the study, this specimen's time point is: about 28 days (+/-7) after the second vaccine dose. Because spike-specific TCR depth and breadth did not differ between the two schedules, AZD1222 recipients who got a second dose at roughly 4 weeks were pooled with those who got a second dose at roughly 12 weeks. Samples from vaccinated people were obtained from the UK trials COV001 and COV002, which included a single-blind randomized controlled phase 2/3 trial of AZD1222 (ChAdOx1 nCoV-19) in healthy adults. For TCRbeta chain sequencing, PBMC samples were collected from trial participants at day 0 and at day 28 after the second dose.

The origin of this receptor is an adult who received the AZD1222 COVID-19 vaccine. The specimen comprised peripheral blood, sampled 28 days after the second AZD1222 dose. The V and J genes are TRBV30 and TRBJ1-6; TRBD1 is a possible D gene, resting on 6 matching bases. The CDR3 region reads CASSGTTNSPLHF. The DNA is TGTGCCTCCTCCGGGACAACTAATTCACCCCTCCACTTT.